The clone carrying this T cell receptor (beta chain) has a count of ten or more. The antigen is undetermined. Between the trimmed V and J ends, which lost 4 bases and 3 bases, there was a span of 9 bases. In germline, CDR1 is MNHNS, CDR2 SASEGT. CDR3 length equals 13 residues. These data come from a study of early T cells in non-severe SARS-CoV-2 infection. Across the study: Bulk RNA taken from unsorted whole blood was sequenced, leaving chains unpaired. General study findings and limits: VDJdb matching skewed toward anti-spike CD8 responses, missing private and CD4 specificities.

Tagging with unique molecular identifiers was applied to individual cDNA molecules. MiXCR, run by TCRdb on the 5' RACE reads, gives a single entry per CDR3 protein. Here the sample spans about 36,000 distinct CDR3 sequences, over 8.5% being singletons. This receptor was taken from an adult who was a healthcare worker with PCR-confirmed SARS-CoV-2 infection or an uninfected control (not recorded which). Sequenced input: whole blood. J is TRBJ1-1 and V is TRBV6-1; D is unclear. The CDR3 loop reads CASSVDRDTEAFF. CDR3 nucleotides: TGTGCCAGCAGTGTCGATCGGGACACTGAAGCTTTCTTT.